These 23 T cell receptor beta chains originate from one sample sequenced in a study of T cell changes during pregnancy in multiple sclerosis. Sequencing used immunoSEQ multiplex PCR; TCRdb keeps in-frame clones, though not all of them. The table has more than 70,000 clones, roughly nine tenths seen once; the top ten hold over 1.5%. Sequences were derived from peripheral blood, sampled after pregnancy. The receptor source for this set is a female donor in good health, enrolled as a control in a pregnancy study.

The chain uses TRBV18 and TRBJ2-3; no clear D gene. The V end was cut by 3 bases, the J end by 0 bases, with 7 bases between. Per the germline V gene, CDR1 is KGHSH and CDR2 is LQKENI. CDR3 size: 14 residues. CDR3 region: CASSPDQSTDTQYF. The DNA for the CDR3 is TGTGCCAGCTCACCTGATCAGAGCACAGATACGCAGTATTTT.

In its sample, this clone was seen once. The chain combines TRBV13 with TRBJ2-7, with TRBD2 identical over 7 bases. The germline V gene has CDR1 PRHDT and CDR2 FYEKMQ (reference sequence). Losses at the gene ends were 3 bases for V and 0 bases for J; bases not matched to a gene: 8. This CDR3 spans 16 amino acids. CDR3 sequence reads: CASSFRAGVPSYEQYF. The CDR3 DNA follows: TGTGCCAGCAGCTTCAGGGCGGGGGTCCCCTCCTACGAGCAGTACTTC.

V and J are TRBV5-4 and TRBJ2-3; perhaps TRBD2 as D (5 bases). The germline V gene encodes CDR1 SGHNT and CDR2 YYREEE (reference sequence). This CDR3 has 16 residues. Trimming cost V 4 bases and J 0 bases, with 15 bases left between them. The CDR3 is CASSPNRETSTDTQYF. CDR3 in DNA: TGTGCCAGCAGCCCCAACCGGGAAACTAGCACAGATACGCAGTATTTT. The entire variable domain, with the rest obtained from reference TRBV5-4 and TRBJ2-3, is as follows: ETGVTQSPTHLIKTRGQQVTLRCSSQSGHNTVSWYQQALGQGPQFIFQYYREEENGRGNFPPRFSGLQFPNYSSELNVNALELDDSALYLCASSPNRETSTDTQYFGPGTRLTVL.

The chain couples TRBV7-2 to TRBJ2-7, with unresolved D. The length of the CDR3 is 13 residues. V was pared by 4 bases and J by 6 bases, with 13 bases between. Germline values: CDR1 SGHTA, CDR2 FQGNSA. The DNA for the CDR3 is TGTGCCAGCAGCTCGAGGTCGAGTGGCGAGCAGTACTTC. As protein: CASSSRSSGEQYF.

A few counts support this clone. The rearrangement uses TRBV19 and TRBJ1-1; 10 nucleotides match TRBD1. The CDR3 is 14 residues long. The junction had 3 bases not matched to a gene; V was cut back by 4 bases and J by 4 bases. Germline V gene lookup returns CDR1 LNHDA and CDR2 SQIVND (reference sequence). This chain's CDR3 is CASSTGQGGTEAFF. The CDR3 DNA follows: TGTGCCAGTAGTACAGGACAGGGGGGCACTGAAGCTTTCTTT.

The chain employs TRBV10-3 and TRBJ1-1, with D uncertain. V shed 10 bases and J shed 1 base, with 22 bases lying between them. The CDR3 is made up of 16 amino acids. Germline lookup yields CDR1 ENHRY and CDR2 SYGVKD. The CDR3 protein is CATSLKLEVTNTEAFF. DNA of the CDR3: TGTGCCACCTCACTGAAACTAGAGGTGACGAACACTGAAGCTTTCTTT.

The J gene is TRBJ1-1, the V gene TRBV18; D remains unclear. The germline CDR1 and CDR2 sequences are KGHSH and LQKENI. This CDR3 has 17 residues. Trimming pared 3 bases from V and 3 bases from J, leaving 20 bases between. The CDR3 DNA follows: TGTGCCAGCTCACCTCTCGGGGTTACCGGGCCGCACACTGAAGCTTTCTTT. Amino acid sequence: CASSPLGVTGPHTEAFF.

The CDR3 DNA reads TGTGCCATCAGCAGCTCCGGACAAGCTGCCGGCTATGGCTACACCTTC. Translation gives CAISSSGQAAGYGYTF. The chain couples TRBV10-3 to TRBJ1-2; D is perhaps TRBD1 (5 bases). Germline V lookup: CDR1 ENHRY, CDR2 SYGVKD. CDR3 length: 16 amino acids. The V end was cut by 6 bases, the J end by 4 bases, with 21 bases between.

V is TRBV5-1 and J is TRBJ1-2, with 7 positions matching TRBD1. The V gene end was trimmed by 0 bases and the J gene end by 4 bases; junction bases not matched to a gene: 6. Per germline, CDR1 SGHRS and CDR2 YFSETQ. The CDR3 has 15 residues. In nucleotides, the CDR3 is TGCGCCAGCAGCTTGGCGGGGGACAGAGCCTATGGCTACACCTTC. Its protein product is CASSLAGDRAYGYTF.

This chain uses TRBV27 with TRBJ1-2, with 9 nucleotides matching TRBD1. Germline assignment: CDR1 MNHEY and CDR2 SMNVEV (reference sequence). This CDR3 spans 17 amino acids. V trimming: 8 bases; J trimming: 7 bases; junction bases outside the gene matches: 20. The CDR3, as DNA: TGTGCCAGCCCCTTGCCCACCGGGACAGGGATTTACTTTGGCTACACCTTC. The encoded protein is CASPLPTGTGIYFGYTF.

This sequence joins TRBV4-1 and TRBJ2-2; 7 bases map to TRBD2. Trimming took 4 bases from V and 7 from J; bases not matched to a gene: 12. This CDR3 is built from 16 residues. Germline V CDR1 and CDR2: MGHRA, YSYEKL. The CDR3 region has the DNA TGCGCCAGCAGCCCGTCCTCGCACGGGGGGTTCGGGGAGCTGTTTTTT. It yields the protein CASSPSSHGGFGELFF.

The chain links TRBV11-2 to TRBJ2-2, with D unresolved. The CDR3 length is 14 residues. Germline lookup yields CDR1 SGHAT and CDR2 FQNNGV. Between the trimmed V and J ends, which lost 2 bases and 6 bases, there was a span of 10 bases. The CDR3 loop is CASSLIGPAGELFF. CDR3 DNA sequence: TGTGCCAGCAGCTTAATTGGTCCGGCCGGGGAGCTGTTTTTT.

The V call is TRBV12-5, the J call TRBJ2-6, with 7 bases aligning to TRBD1. V was clipped by 4 bases and J by 0 bases; unmatched bases: 15. CDR1 is LGHNT and CDR2 is FRNRAP in the germline V gene. The CDR3 extends over 20 amino acids. The CDR3 nucleotides read TGTGCTAGTGGTTCATTTCCACCGGGACAGCGCTCCTCTGGGGCCAACGTCCTGACTTTC. This gives the protein CASGSFPPGQRSSGANVLTF. Combining the CDR3 with reference TRBV12-5 and TRBJ2-6 gives the whole variable domain DARVTQTPRHKVTEMGQEVTMRCQPILGHNTVFWYRQTMMQGLELLAYFRNRAPLDDSGMPKDRFSAEMPDATLATLKIQPSEPRDSAVYFCASGSFPPGQRSSGANVLTFGAGSRLTVL.

This clone was seen more than once but under ten times. The chain joins TRBV14 to TRBJ1-1; D not certain. Trimming took 0 bases from V and 0 from J, leaving 5 bases between them. CDR1 SGHDN and CDR2 FVKESK come from the germline V gene. This CDR3 is built from 14 residues. The CDR3: CASSQDRMNTEAFF. CDR3 DNA sequence: TGTGCCAGCAGCCAAGATCGTATGAACACTGAAGCTTTCTTT. The whole variable domain, filled in from reference TRBV14 and TRBJ1-1, reads EAGVTQFPSHSVIEKGQTVTLRCDPISGHDNLYWYRRVMGKEIKFLLHFVKESKQDESGMPNNRFLAERTGGTYSTLKVQPAELEDSGVYFCASSQDRMNTEAFFGQGTRLTVV.

The chain carries TRBV27 and TRBJ2-7; D is possibly TRBD1 (5 bases). The CDR3 loop spans 16 amino acids. Germline V gene lookup returns CDR1 MNHEY and CDR2 SMNVEV (reference sequence). Trimming took 0 bases from V and 3 from J, leaving 15 bases between them. The CDR3 loop reads CASSLSKGRDYYEQYF. CDR3 nucleotides: TGTGCCAGCAGTTTATCGAAGGGCAGGGATTACTACGAGCAGTACTTC.

The chain recombines TRBV28 with TRBJ1-2, with D maybe TRBD1 (6 bases). Germline CDR1 MDHEN, CDR2 SYDVKM. The germline V and J ends were trimmed by 6 bases and 5 bases, with 13 bases remaining between them. The CDR3 length is 13 residues. This chain's CDR3 is CASSATGPYGYTF. In nucleotides, the CDR3 is TGTGCCAGCAGCGCGACAGGTCCGTATGGCTACACCTTC.

This clone appeared a single time. The rearrangement joins TRBV6-5 to TRBJ1-2; the match to TRBD1 covers 7 bases. The CDR3 extends over 15 amino acids. V gave up 0 bases and J gave up 6 bases; unmatched junction bases: 7. The V gene's germline CDR1 is MNHEY and CDR2 SVGAGI. As DNA, the CDR3 is TGTGCCAGCAGTTACTCACAGACAGGGTCGAATGGCTACACCTTC. This gives the protein CASSYSQTGSNGYTF.

This clone was counted a single time. The chain links TRBV14 to TRBJ2-7, with no clear D. There are 14 residues in the CDR3. V lost 1 base and J 2 bases, leaving 9 bases between the germline ends. Germline CDR1 SGHDN, CDR2 FVKESK. Written as DNA, the CDR3 is TGTGCCAGCAGCCAAGGGGCAGTTCCCTACGAGCAGTACTTC. It yields the protein CASSQGAVPYEQYF.

This rearrangement joins TRBV19 to TRBJ1-1; D is unresolved. The germline V and J ends were trimmed by 5 bases and 0 bases, with 13 bases remaining between them. CDR3 length: 15 residues. CDR1 is LNHDA, CDR2 SQIVND, per germline (reference sequence). The chain's CDR3 is CASSLLTAMNTEAFF. CDR3 nucleotides: TGTGCCAGTAGTTTGCTGACTGCCATGAACACTGAAGCTTTCTTT.

This sequence joins TRBV28 and TRBJ2-3; D perhaps matches TRBD2 (6 bases). CDR3 length: 11 residues. V was clipped by 11 bases and J by 5 bases, with 11 bases between them. CDR1 MDHEN and CDR2 SYDVKM come from the germline V gene. The CDR3 loop is CASRGRDTQYF. CDR3 in DNA: TGTGCCTCCCGGGGGAGAGATACGCAGTATTTT.

The chain is built from TRBV7-9 and TRBJ1-1; 7 positions agree with TRBD1. The CDR3 sequence is 15 residues long. V gave up 0 bases and J gave up 5 bases; unmatched junction bases: 6. Germline-derived CDR1 and CDR2 are SEHNR and FQNEAQ (reference sequence). The CDR3 DNA reads as TGTGCCAGCAGCTTAGCGCAAGGGGGCTGGACTGAAGCTTTCTTT. Amino acids: CASSLAQGGWTEAFF.

V gene TRBV5-1 combines with J gene TRBJ2-7; 11 bases map to TRBD1. This CDR3 spans 15 amino acids. Germline CDR1 reads SGHRS; CDR2 reads YFSETQ. V shed 8 bases and J 2 bases; nucleotides not matched to a gene: 9. For the CDR3, the DNA is TGCGCCAGTCAACCCGGGACAGGGGGACCCTACGAGCAGTACTTC. Amino acids: CASQPGTGGPYEQYF.

This chain connects TRBV4-1 to TRBJ1-1, with D tentatively TRBD1 (5 bases). Trimming cost V 1 base and J 4 bases, with 16 bases left between them. This CDR3 contains 16 residues. The V gene's germline CDR1 is MGHRA and CDR2 YSYEKL. The CDR3 loop is CASSQGYGGGITEAFF. The CDR3 DNA reads TGCGCCAGCAGCCAAGGATACGGTGGGGGGATCACTGAAGCTTTCTTT.